What follows is one T cell receptor beta chain and its context. This clonotype was observed many times. This clone's antigen is unknown. Base qualities were left out, and no much larger clone turns up one base away. The germline ends are 20 bases apart after V is trimmed by 7 bases and J by 10 bases. Based on the germline V gene, the CDR1 and CDR2 sequences are SNHLY and FYNNEI. The CDR3, cysteine through phenylalanine, is 14 amino acids long. Only the CDR3 region is kept as DNA, spanning 42 bases read in frame from base 1. The sample comes from a study of T-cell reconstitution after alpha-beta-depleted transplantation in children (dated by TCRdb to 2016 to 2018). Broadly, across the study: Using TCR repertoire profiling, the study followed T-cell immune reconstitution in a quantitative way in children after TCRalphabeta/CD19-depleted allogeneic hematopoietic cell transplantation. What the research found in general, with its limitations: The frequencies of hyperexpanded clones fell over the following months, and after one year, T-cell counts and TCRbeta diversity were mostly attributed to newly produced T cells. The high TCRbeta diversity at day 60 in some patients was ascribed to recipient T cells and intrathymic progenitors that had survived conditioning. About two months after transplant, the apparently early recovery of alphabetaT-cell counts reportedly depended on just several hundred clones that had expanded rapidly and came from non-depleted graft cells.

What the treatment or condition label conveys for this sample: allogeneic hematopoietic cell transplantation with graft depleted of TCRalphabeta T cells and CD19 B cells. The children who served as transplant recipients had been given grafts of TCRalphabeta/CD19-depleted allogeneic hematopoietic cells. The library was made by PCR. Sequencing relied on an Illumina HiSeq 2500. TCR libraries were prepared with molecular barcoding, using unique molecular identifiers to normalize TCRbeta repertoire quantification. In TCRdb, the public reads were trimmed at Q25 with fastp and aligned with MiXCR, with productive beta chains retained. One record per CDR3 amino acid sequence lists the most common genes and DNA. Within this sample are a few hundred thousand distinct CDR3 sequences, with 11% of them counted one time only. 25% to 30% of the sample belongs to the ten largest clones.

The chain is encoded by TRBV2 joined to TRBJ2-1; TRBD2 could be the D gene, as 6 bases match. The specimen was PBMCs, collected before TCRalphabeta/CD19-depleted stem cell transplant. The receptor was isolated from a child in the first two years of life with acute myeloid leukemia, due to receive a stem cell transplant. The CDR3 region: CASTGVSGSQEQFF. The DNA sequence reads TGTGCCAGCACCGGGGTTAGCGGCTCTCAAGAGCAGTTCTTC.